The 15 T cell receptor beta chains listed next were all sequenced from one sample in a study of blood T cell repertoires in COVID-19 (dated by TCRdb to about 2020). Library construction relied on the immunoSEQ multiplex PCR assay. In its TCRdb copy, this immuneACCESS table keeps in-frame sequences only and misses some clones. Where compared with another copy, unresolved V genes explain less than half of these, and the others have no known cause. In all, the sample holds 120,000 or so clones, and 80% to 90% of those were seen once. The ten largest account for almost 4.5% of the sample. Sequencing used peripheral blood. These receptors originate from a man aged 40-50 years with acute or convalescent COVID-19.

This chain uses TRBV4-2 with TRBJ1-2; 9 positions agree with TRBD1. The J segment lost 2 bases and the V segment lost 0 bases, leaving 4 bases of the junction unmatched. The CDR3 has 16 residues. Germline-derived CDR1 and CDR2 are LGHNA and YNFKEQ. Written as DNA, the CDR3 is TGTGCCAGCAGCCAAGAGGTGACAGGGGGAAACTATGGCTACACCTTC. Residues: CASSQEVTGGNYGYTF.

The chain joins TRBV6-6 to TRBJ1-5; a possible D gene is TRBD1 (5 bases). Trimming removed 7 bases from V and 5 bases from J, with 18 bases in between. There are 15 residues in the CDR3. Germline CDR1 is MNHNY and CDR2 is SVGAGI (reference sequence). CDR3 protein: CASTSRNRNDQPQHF. As DNA, the CDR3 is TGTGCCAGCACCTCGAGGAACAGGAACGATCAGCCCCAGCATTTT.

This chain connects TRBV9 to TRBJ2-1; 8 bases fit TRBD2. This CDR3 is 16 amino acids long. Losses at the gene ends were 4 bases for V and 8 bases for J; bases not matched to a gene: 14. Germline CDR1 reads SGDLS; CDR2 reads YYNGEE. The CDR3 DNA is TGTGCCAGCAGCCCTTTATATGGGACTAGAGGCCATGAGCAGTTCTTC. Translation gives CASSPLYGTRGHEQFF.

This clone is a singleton in its sample. V and J are TRBV6-4 and TRBJ2-1; the match to TRBD2 covers 8 bases. The germline V gene has CDR1 MRHNA and CDR2 SNTAGT. Unmatched junction bases numbered 8, after V lost 2 bases and J lost 8 bases. This CDR3 region has 15 residues. The CDR3 sequence: CASSDRAGAIDEQFF. CDR3 nucleotides: TGTGCCAGCAGTGACCGAGCGGGAGCTATCGATGAGCAGTTCTTC.

The genes are TRBV6-5 and TRBJ2-3; 8 bases match TRBD2. Germline lookup yields CDR1 MNHEY and CDR2 SVGAGI. The CDR3 consists of 16 residues. J gave up 1 base and V 2 bases, and 5 bases lay outside the gene matches. CDR3 sequence: CASSYNPAGGTDTQYF. The CDR3 DNA reads TGTGCCAGCAGTTACAACCCAGCGGGGGGCACAGATACGCAGTATTTT.

This chain joins TRBV3-1 (or the pseudogene TRBV3-2) and TRBJ2-5; 8 positions agree with TRBD1. Germline values: CDR1 LGHDT, CDR2 YNNKEL (reference sequence). This CDR3 region has 15 residues. The trim removed 1 base at V and 4 bases at J, leaving 5 bases unmatched. CDR3 DNA sequence: TGTGCCAGCAGCCAAGGGCAGGGGGCGCGAGAGACCCAGTACTTC. Translation: CASSQGQGARETQYF.

This clone was observed once. The chain employs TRBV7-2 and TRBJ1-3; D is perhaps TRBD1 (6 bases). The CDR3 is made up of 14 amino acids. Germline CDR1 is SGHTA and CDR2 is FQGNSA. V shed 3 bases and J shed 4 bases, with 10 bases lying between them. The CDR3, as DNA: TGTGCCAGCAGCTTGGGGGGGCTCGGAAACACCATATATTTT. Translating it yields CASSLGGLGNTIYF.

The rearrangement joins TRBV19 to TRBJ1-4; 8 positions match TRBD1. J was trimmed by 3 bases and V by 6 bases; bases with no gene match: 9. The germline V gene has CDR1 LNHDA and CDR2 SQIVND (reference sequence). The CDR3 is 16 amino acids. The CDR3 nucleotides read TGTGCCAGTAGGGGGACAGGTCACTCTGCTAATGAAAAACTGTTTTTT. Amino acids: CASRGTGHSANEKLFF.

This rearrangement joins TRBV2 to TRBJ1-1; D call uncertain. Between the trimmed V and J ends, which lost 1 base and 11 bases, there was a span of 14 bases. In germline, CDR1 is SNHLY, CDR2 FYNNEI. The CDR3 contains 13 residues. In DNA, the CDR3 is TGTGCCAGCAGTGAAGGGCAGGTGCTCAGGGCTTTCTTT. Translating gives CASSEGQVLRAFF.

The J gene is TRBJ1-6, the V gene TRBV30; D is unclear. Germline CDR1 GTSNPN, CDR2 SVGIG (reference sequence). Trimming stripped 3 bases from V and 5 bases from J, with 8 bases between. This CDR3 has 13 amino acids. The CDR3 here is CAWRTGDNSPLHF. The CDR3 DNA reads TGTGCCTGGAGGACCGGGGATAATTCACCCCTCCACTTT.

The gene calls are TRBV3-1 (or the pseudogene TRBV3-2) and TRBJ1-4, with D perhaps TRBD1 (5 bases). The length of the CDR3 is 15 residues. V was trimmed by 2 bases and J by 6 bases, leaving 13 bases between them. CDR1 is LGHDT, CDR2 YNNKEL, per germline (reference sequence). The CDR3 is CASSQTGRGDEKLFF. Written as DNA, the CDR3 is TGTGCCAGCAGCCAAACGGGGCGCGGGGATGAAAAACTGTTTTTT.

J is TRBJ1-6 and V is TRBV10-3; TRBD1 aligns across 10 bases. The CDR3 consists of 14 residues. Looked up from germline, CDR1 is ENHRY and CDR2 is SYGVKD. J gave up 5 bases and V 9 bases, and 4 bases lay outside the gene matches. The CDR3 region has the DNA TGTGCCATGGGGACAGGGGACAATAATTCACCCCTCCACTTT. Translated: CAMGTGDNNSPLHF.

Only a few counts were recorded for this clone. This chain uses TRBV9 with TRBJ1-2; TRBD1 might be the D (6 bases). Germline V gene data show CDR1 as SGDLS and CDR2 as YYNGEE. The length of the CDR3 is 14 residues. V dropped 7 bases and J dropped 3 bases, with 16 bases sitting between them. The CDR3 bases are TGTGCCAGCTCCGGGGGGCGCTGGGACTATGGCTACACCTTC. Translated: CASSGGRWDYGYTF.

J is TRBJ1-1 and V is TRBV3-1 (or the pseudogene TRBV3-2); D ambiguous. The CDR3 has 12 amino acids. Trimming stripped 1 base from V and 7 bases from J, with 7 bases between. Germline CDR1 and CDR2: LGHDT and YNNKEL (reference sequence). CDR3 nucleotide sequence: TGTGCCAGCAGCCAAGTGTCAGGTGAAGCTTTCTTT. It is translated as CASSQVSGEAFF.

The chain uses TRBV5-1 and TRBJ1-2, with D possibly TRBD1 on 6 matching bases. This CDR3 spans 14 amino acids. Between the trimmed V and J ends, which lost 8 bases and 2 bases, there was a span of 16 bases. Germline assignment: CDR1 SGHRS and CDR2 YFSETQ. Here the CDR3 DNA reads TGCGCCAGTAACCAGGGGAGCTTGAACTATGGCTACACCTTC. Its protein is CASNQGSLNYGYTF.